Shown below are 6 T cell receptor beta chains from a single sample sequenced in a study of T cell responses to AZD1222 COVID-19 vaccine. The data were produced by immunoSEQ multiplex PCR, yet TCRdb's version contains in-frame clones alone and is incomplete. Of 90,000 to 150,000 clones listed, more than 75% are singletons. Specimen: peripheral blood, collected on day 0 of AZD1222 vaccination. The receptors were sampled from an adult in good health.

This chain connects TRBV5-1 to TRBJ1-3; D not certain. Germline V gene lookup returns CDR1 SGHRS and CDR2 YFSETQ. V lost 4 bases and J lost 0, with 17 bases in between. CDR3 length: 17 residues. The CDR3 spells CASSPKSDGYSGNTIYF. The CDR3 DNA sequence: TGCGCCAGCAGCCCCAAAAGCGACGGATACTCTGGAAACACCATATATTTT.

This clone occurred a few times. The CDR3 nucleotides are TGTGCCAGCAGCCAAGAGGCAGGGACGGCCAACTATGGCTACACCTTC. It translates to CASSQEAGTANYGYTF. The rearrangement joins TRBV3-1 (or the pseudogene TRBV3-2) to TRBJ1-2, with D perhaps matching TRBD1 (5 bases). Germline CDR1 and CDR2: LGHDT and YNNKEL (reference sequence). Trimming shortened V by 0 bases and J by 2 bases, and 13 bases separated the two germline ends. The CDR3 has 16 amino acids.

The sample holds one count of this clone. J is TRBJ1-2 and V is TRBV7-6; the match to TRBD1 covers 12 bases. This CDR3 is 16 amino acids long. Germline values: CDR1 SGHVS, CDR2 FNYEAQ. V lost 5 bases, J lost 4 bases, and 8 bases stayed unmatched. CDR3 loop: CASSPGTGGSGYGYTF. The CDR3 DNA sequence: TGTGCCAGCAGCCCTGGGACAGGGGGCTCAGGCTATGGCTACACCTTC.

This sequence joins TRBV11-2 and TRBJ2-1, with 11 bases matching TRBD1. CDR1 is SGHAT and CDR2 is FQNNGV in the germline V gene. V dropped 7 bases and J dropped 7; count of bases not matched to a gene: 18. There are 18 residues in the CDR3. CDR3 in amino acids: CASNQNFPGTGGRNEQFF. DNA of the CDR3: TGTGCCAGCAACCAGAACTTCCCCGGGACAGGGGGTCGTAATGAGCAGTTCTTC.

The J gene is TRBJ2-2, the V gene TRBV30; D might be TRBD2 (7 bases). Germline CDR1 and CDR2: GTSNPN and SVGIG (reference sequence). The CDR3 spans 12 residues. The CDR3 nucleotides read TGTGCGCGGGGGCGGGACACCGGGGAGCTGTTTTTT. This translates into CARGRDTGELFF.

The chain is built from TRBV7-8 and TRBJ1-3, with 9 nucleotides matching TRBD1. CDR1 is SGHVS and CDR2 is FQNEAQ in the germline V gene. This CDR3 is 16 amino acids long. V was clipped by 3 bases and J by 7 bases; unmatched bases: 10. As DNA, the CDR3 is TGTGCCAGCAGCTTCAGTCCGGGACAGGGTGGGAACACCATATATTTT. The encoded protein is CASSFSPGQGGNTIYF.